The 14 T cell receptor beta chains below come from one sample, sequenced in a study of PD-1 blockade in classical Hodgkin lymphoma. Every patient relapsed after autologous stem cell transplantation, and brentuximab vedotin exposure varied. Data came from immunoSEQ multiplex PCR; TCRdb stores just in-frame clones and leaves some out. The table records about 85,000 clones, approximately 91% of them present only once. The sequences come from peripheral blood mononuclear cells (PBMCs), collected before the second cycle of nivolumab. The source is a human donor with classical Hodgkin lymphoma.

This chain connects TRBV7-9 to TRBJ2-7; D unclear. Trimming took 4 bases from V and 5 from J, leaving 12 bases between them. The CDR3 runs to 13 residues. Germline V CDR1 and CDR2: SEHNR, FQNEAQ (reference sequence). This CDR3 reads CASSSWRSDEQYF. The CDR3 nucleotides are TGTGCCAGCAGCTCCTGGAGATCCGACGAGCAGTACTTC. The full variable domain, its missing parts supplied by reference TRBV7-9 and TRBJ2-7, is DTGVSQNPRHKITKRGQNVTFRCDPISEHNRLYWYRQTLGQGPEFLTYFQNEAQLEKSRLLSDRFSAERPKGSFSTLEIQRTEQGDSAMYLCASSSWRSDEQYFGPGTRLTVT.

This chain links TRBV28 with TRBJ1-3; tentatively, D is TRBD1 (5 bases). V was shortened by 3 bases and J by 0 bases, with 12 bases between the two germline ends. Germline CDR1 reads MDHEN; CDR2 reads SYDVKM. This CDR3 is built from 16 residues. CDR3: CASSFFGDSSGNTIYF. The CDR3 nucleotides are TGTGCCAGCAGTTTCTTTGGCGACAGCTCTGGAAACACCATATATTTT.

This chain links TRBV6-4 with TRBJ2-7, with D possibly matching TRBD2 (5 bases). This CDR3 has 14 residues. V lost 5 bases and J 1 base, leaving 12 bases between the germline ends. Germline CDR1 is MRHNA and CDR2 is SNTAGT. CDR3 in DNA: TGTGCCAGCAGTAGACTAAGTCAATCCTACGAGCAGTACTTC. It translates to CASSRLSQSYEQYF.

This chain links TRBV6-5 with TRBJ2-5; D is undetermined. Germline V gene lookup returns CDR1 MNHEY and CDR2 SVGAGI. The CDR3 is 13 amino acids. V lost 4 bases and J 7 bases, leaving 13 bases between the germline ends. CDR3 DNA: TGTGCCAGCAGTTTTGGGATCTCGGGGACCCAGTACTTC. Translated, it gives CASSFGISGTQYF.

CDR3 nucleotide sequence: TGTGCCAGCAGTGCGGTCATCACCGGGGAGCTGTTTTTT. Translating gives CASSAVITGELFF. J is TRBJ2-2 and V is TRBV6-1; no reliable D call. The CDR3 contains 13 residues. Trimming took off 4 bases at V and 4 bases at J, with 7 bases between the two ends. Germline lookup yields CDR1 MNHNS and CDR2 SASEGT.

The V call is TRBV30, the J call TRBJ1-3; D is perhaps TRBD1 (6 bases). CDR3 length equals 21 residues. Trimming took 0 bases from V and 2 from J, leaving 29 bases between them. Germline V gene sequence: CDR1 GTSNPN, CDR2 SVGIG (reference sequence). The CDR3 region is CAWSVPFGPRSVGGTGNTIYF. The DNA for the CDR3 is TGTGCCTGGAGTGTGCCCTTCGGCCCTCGGTCGGTAGGGGGAACTGGAAACACCATATATTTT.

In DNA form, the CDR3 reads TGTGCCAGCAGCTTAGCTAGCTCCTACAATGAGCAGTTCTTC. This sequence encodes CASSLASSYNEQFF. The genes are TRBV7-8 and TRBJ2-1; D gene unclear. Per germline, CDR1 SGHVS and CDR2 FQNEAQ. Trimming left V 0 bases short and J 0 bases short, with 3 bases between. This CDR3 is 14 amino acids long.

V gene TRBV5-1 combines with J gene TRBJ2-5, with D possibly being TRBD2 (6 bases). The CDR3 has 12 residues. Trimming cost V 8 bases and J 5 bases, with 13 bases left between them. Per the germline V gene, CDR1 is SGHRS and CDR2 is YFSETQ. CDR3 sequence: CASRRGSETQYF. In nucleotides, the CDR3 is TGCGCCAGTCGTCGGGGGTCGGAGACCCAGTACTTC.

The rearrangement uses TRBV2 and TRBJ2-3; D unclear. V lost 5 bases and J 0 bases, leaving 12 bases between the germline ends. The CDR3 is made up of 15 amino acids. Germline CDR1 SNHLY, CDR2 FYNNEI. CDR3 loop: CASSSGSTSTDTQYF. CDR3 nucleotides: TGTGCCAGCAGTTCCGGGTCAACTAGCACAGATACGCAGTATTTT.

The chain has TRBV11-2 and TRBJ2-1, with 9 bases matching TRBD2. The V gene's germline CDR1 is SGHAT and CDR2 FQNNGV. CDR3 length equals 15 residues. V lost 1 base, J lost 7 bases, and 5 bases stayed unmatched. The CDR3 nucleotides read TGTGCCAGCAGCTTAGTCGGTAGCGGGAGTAATGAGCAGTTCTTC. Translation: CASSLVGSGSNEQFF.

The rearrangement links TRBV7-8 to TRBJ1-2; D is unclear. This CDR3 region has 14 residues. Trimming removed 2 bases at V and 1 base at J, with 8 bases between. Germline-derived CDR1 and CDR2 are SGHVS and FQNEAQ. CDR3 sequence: CASSLLGVNYGYTF. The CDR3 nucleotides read TGTGCCAGCAGCTTACTCGGGGTTAACTATGGCTACACCTTC.

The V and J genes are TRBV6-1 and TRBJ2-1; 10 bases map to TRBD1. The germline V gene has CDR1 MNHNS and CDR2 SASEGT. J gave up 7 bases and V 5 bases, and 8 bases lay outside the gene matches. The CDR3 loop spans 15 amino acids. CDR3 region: CASSPRQGARNEQFF. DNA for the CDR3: TGTGCCAGCAGTCCCCGACAGGGGGCGAGGAATGAGCAGTTCTTC.

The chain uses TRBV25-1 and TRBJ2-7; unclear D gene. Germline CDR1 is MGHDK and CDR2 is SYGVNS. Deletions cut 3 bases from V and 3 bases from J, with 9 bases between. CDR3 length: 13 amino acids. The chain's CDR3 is CASSEGSRYEQYF. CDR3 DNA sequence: TGTGCCAGCAGTGAGGGCTCCCGCTACGAGCAGTACTTC.

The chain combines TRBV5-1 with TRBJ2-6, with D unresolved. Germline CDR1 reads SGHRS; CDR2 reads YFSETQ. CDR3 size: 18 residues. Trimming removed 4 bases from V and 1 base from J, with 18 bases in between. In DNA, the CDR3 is TGCGCCAGCAGCGCCGTGGCCCTACCTACGTCTGGGGCCAACGTCCTGACTTTC. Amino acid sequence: CASSAVALPTSGANVLTF.